These 14 T cell receptor beta chains share one sample of origin, sequenced in a study of T cell changes during pregnancy in multiple sclerosis. Assay used: immunoSEQ multiplex PCR; TCRdb lists only in-frame clones, some missing. The sample comprises around 21,000 clones, about 89% of which are singletons, and 6% to 8.5% rests with the top ten. Material: CD8+ T cells from peripheral blood mononuclear cells, obtained in the first trimester of pregnancy. Every receptor here comes from a female donor with multiple sclerosis, enrolled in a pregnancy study.

The rearrangement links TRBV7-9 to TRBJ2-1, with D unclear. Between the trimmed V and J ends, which lost 5 bases and 0 bases, there was a span of 11 bases. CDR3 length equals 15 residues. Germline CDR1 reads SEHNR; CDR2 reads FQNEAQ (reference sequence). CDR3 sequence (DNA): TGTGCCAGCAGCCCGAAGGAGTTCTCCTACAATGAGCAGTTCTTC. As protein: CASSPKEFSYNEQFF. Full variable domain (remainder filled in from reference TRBV7-9 and TRBJ2-1): DTGVSQNPRHKITKRGQNVTFRCDPISEHNRLYWYRQTLGQGPEFLTYFQNEAQLEKSRLLSDRFSAERPKGSFSTLEIQRTEQGDSAMYLCASSPKEFSYNEQFFGPGTRLTVL.

This chain joins TRBV7-3 and TRBJ2-2; D is ambiguous. The length of the CDR3 is 13 residues. The V and J ends lost 0 bases and 3 bases respectively, with 2 bases between them. The germline gives CDR1 SGHTA, CDR2 FQGTGA. As DNA, the CDR3 is TGTGCCAGCAGCTTAACCTACACCGGGGAGCTGTTTTTT. Translation gives CASSLTYTGELFF.

V is TRBV4-1 and J is TRBJ2-1; TRBD2 might be the D (6 bases). V lost 1 base, J lost 7 bases, and 11 bases lay in between. The germline V gene has CDR1 MGHRA and CDR2 YSYEKL. There are 14 residues in the CDR3. DNA of the CDR3: TGCGCCAGCAGCCAAGTGGGACTTGATAATGAGCAGTTCTTC. Protein product: CASSQVGLDNEQFF.

This chain connects TRBV7-3 to TRBJ2-7, with no clear D. Trimming pared 2 bases from V and 7 bases from J, leaving 6 bases between. The germline V gene has CDR1 SGHTA and CDR2 FQGTGA. This CDR3 region has 11 residues. CDR3 loop: CASSLLREQYF. CDR3 sequence (DNA): TGTGCCAGCAGCTTACTGAGGGAGCAGTACTTC. Combining the CDR3 with reference TRBV7-3 and TRBJ2-7 gives the whole variable domain GAGVSQTPSNKVTEKGKYVELRCDPISGHTALYWYRQSLGQGPEFLIYFQGTGAADDSGLPNDRFFAVRPEGSVSTLKIQRTERGDSAVYLCASSLLREQYFGPGTRLTVT.

The chain employs TRBV11-3 and TRBJ2-5; 11 bases are shared with TRBD2. This CDR3 region has 15 residues. Per the germline V gene, CDR1 is SGHNT and CDR2 is YENEEA. V gave up 6 bases and J gave up 3 bases; unmatched junction bases: 6. The CDR3 nucleotides read TGTGCCAGCAGACGGAGGGGACTAGCGGAAGAGACCCAGTACTTC. Amino acids: CASRRRGLAEETQYF.

This clone was detected only once. The chain combines TRBV1 with TRBJ2-3; TRBD2 was called by the table and not checked on the DNA. TRBV1 is termed a pseudogene. The CDR3 is 16 residues long. CDR3 DNA sequence: TGCACCAGCAGCCAAGTGCTAGACTCTGGCACAGATACGCAGTATTTT. As protein: CTSSQVLDSGTDTQYF.

This clone appeared once. The V and J genes are TRBV7-6 and TRBJ1-3; 8 nucleotides match TRBD1. V gave up 4 bases and J gave up 8 bases; unmatched junction bases: 13. Germline V CDR1 and CDR2: SGHVS, FNYEAQ. The CDR3 loop spans 16 amino acids. The CDR3 sequence is CASSSRQGQQGYTIYF. In nucleotides, the CDR3 is TGTGCCAGCAGCTCGCGACAGGGGCAACAAGGTTACACCATATATTTT.

The chain couples TRBV19 to TRBJ2-4, with D possibly being TRBD2 (7 bases). Trimming left V 2 bases short and J 6 bases short, with 14 bases between. This CDR3 has 15 amino acids. Germline CDR1 LNHDA, CDR2 SQIVND (reference sequence). This CDR3 reads CASSIWGGLGNIQYF. The DNA for the CDR3 is TGTGCCAGTAGTATATGGGGGGGCTTGGGAAACATTCAGTACTTC.

The chain couples TRBV6-4 to TRBJ2-1; 8 bases map to TRBD1. The CDR3 is made up of 16 amino acids. Per germline, CDR1 MRHNA and CDR2 SNTAGT. The V segment lost 8 bases and the J segment 3 bases; nucleotides outside the gene matches: 12. The CDR3 nucleotides are TGTGCCAGCGTGGACGGGTCCGGGACAGGCTACAATGAGCAGTTCTTC. Protein: CASVDGSGTGYNEQFF.

The chain is built from TRBV1 and TRBJ2-4; the table's D call TRBD2 went unverified against the DNA. TRBV1 is designated a pseudogene. The CDR3 contains 17 residues. In DNA form, the CDR3 reads TGCACCAGCAGCGCCGTCCACCCGGGGTACGCCAAAAACATTCAGTACTTC. Its protein is CTSSAVHPGYAKNIQYF.

This chain joins TRBV4-1 and TRBJ2-7; D unresolved. Trimming took off 1 base at V and 4 bases at J, with 8 bases between the two ends. The CDR3 has 13 residues. In germline, CDR1 is MGHRA, CDR2 YSYEKL. This CDR3 reads CASSQVGQYEQYF. In nucleotides, the CDR3 is TGCGCCAGCAGCCAAGTTGGGCAATACGAGCAGTACTTC.

The chain joins TRBV30 to TRBJ2-7; tentative D call: TRBD2 (5 bases). V shed 1 base and J shed 0 bases, with 7 bases lying between them. Germline CDR1 reads GTSNPN; CDR2 reads SVGIG (reference sequence). This CDR3 region has 13 residues. CDR3 sequence: CAWSEGSSYEQYF. Here the CDR3 DNA reads TGTGCCTGGAGTGAAGGGAGCTCCTACGAGCAGTACTTC.

This chain connects TRBV27 to TRBJ2-1; tentative D call: TRBD2 (6 bases). The V end was cut by 3 bases, the J end by 6 bases, with 15 bases between. CDR3 size: 15 residues. Germline V CDR1 and CDR2: MNHEY, SMNVEV (reference sequence). The CDR3 sequence: CASSLTSTVLNEQFF. CDR3 bases: TGTGCCAGCAGTTTGACTAGTACCGTTCTCAATGAGCAGTTCTTC.

The rearrangement links TRBV7-9 to TRBJ2-6; tentatively, D is TRBD2 (5 bases). With 5 bases removed from V and 0 bases from J, the gap between germline ends came to 8 bases. CDR1 SEHNR and CDR2 FQNEAQ come from the germline V gene (reference sequence). The CDR3 runs 15 residues. This chain's CDR3 is CASSPAGSGANVLTF. The DNA for the CDR3 is TGTGCCAGCAGCCCCGCGGGCTCTGGGGCCAACGTCCTGACTTTC.